Below are 28 T cell receptor beta chains sequenced from a single sample in a study of blood T cell repertoires in COVID-19 (TCRdb year 2020). Library preparation employed the immunoSEQ multiplex PCR assay. TCRdb holds this immuneACCESS table with in-frame rearrangements only. Some clones are missing; in checked studies, unresolved V genes explain under half, and the rest has no known cause. Here the sample has more than 150,000 clones; more than 85% occur a single time. Under 0.7% of the sample is held by the ten biggest clonotypes. The sequenced sample was peripheral blood. All receptors come from a man in his sixties with COVID-19, enrolled during active disease.

In this sample, this clone turned up once. The chain has TRBV4-3 and TRBJ1-2; D gene unclear. The germline CDR1 and CDR2 sequences are LGHNA and YSLEER. The CDR3 is 16 residues long. Trimming removed 2 bases at V and 8 bases at J, with 21 bases between. CDR3 residues: CASSQTQPGSTLGYTF. The DNA for the CDR3 is TGCGCCAGCAGCCAAACTCAACCGGGTTCTACCTTGGGCTACACCTTC.

The rearrangement links TRBV6-5 to TRBJ2-7, with D unclear. Germline V gene lookup returns CDR1 MNHEY and CDR2 SVGAGI. V was cut by 3 bases and J by 3 bases, with 15 bases left in between. The CDR3 contains 15 residues. CDR3 amino acids: CASSYARPNGYEQYF. The CDR3 DNA sequence: TGTGCCAGCAGTTATGCGAGGCCCAATGGCTACGAGCAGTACTTC.

Comment on this clone: The junction shows a germline mismatch at one end, possibly a read error. The chain is built from TRBV6-5 and TRBJ1-3; D remains ambiguous. The CDR3 is made up of 15 amino acids. Germline CDR1 reads MNHEY; CDR2 reads SVGAGI. In nucleotides, the CDR3 is TGTGGCAGCGTCGCGGGTGTTATCTCTGGAAACACCATATATTTT. It specifies CGSVAGVISGNTIYF.

This rearrangement joins TRBV10-3 to TRBJ2-3; 13 bases match TRBD2. The CDR3 has 16 residues. Germline-derived CDR1 and CDR2 are ENHRY and SYGVKD. J was trimmed by 4 bases and V by 7 bases; bases with no gene match: 8. The CDR3 nucleotides read TGTGCCATCATGTCAGGACTAGCGGGAGCTGCAGATACGCAGTATTTT. Protein sequence: CAIMSGLAGAADTQYF.

V and J are TRBV28 and TRBJ1-4; D gene ambiguous. The CDR3 extends over 16 amino acids. In germline, CDR1 is MDHEN, CDR2 SYDVKM. The V end was cut by 5 bases, the J end by 4 bases, with 17 bases between. The CDR3 here is CASSPTTPVINEKLFF. CDR3 coding DNA: TGTGCCAGCAGTCCCACCACCCCGGTGATTAATGAAAAACTGTTTTTT.

The rearrangement uses TRBV3-1 (or the pseudogene TRBV3-2) and TRBJ1-3; 7 bases match TRBD1. Trimming at V came to 4 bases and at J to 2 bases, leaving 2 bases not matched to a gene. The length of the CDR3 is 14 residues. Germline V gene lookup returns CDR1 LGHDT and CDR2 YNNKEL (reference sequence). CDR3 residues: CASSPGTAGNTIYF. CDR3 nucleotide sequence: TGTGCCAGCAGCCCCGGGACAGCTGGAAACACCATATATTTT.

The chain links TRBV7-2 to TRBJ2-7, with D possibly matching TRBD2 (6 bases). Per germline, CDR1 SGHTA and CDR2 FQGNSA. Trimming took 2 bases from V and 4 from J, leaving 9 bases between them. This CDR3 has 13 amino acids. The CDR3 nucleotides are TGTGCCAGCAGCTTACAAGGAGGGTACGAGCAGTACTTC. Its translation is CASSLQGGYEQYF.

This sequence joins TRBV6-5 and TRBJ2-3; no clear D. Germline values: CDR1 MNHEY, CDR2 SVGAGI. With 6 bases removed from V and 5 bases from J, the gap between germline ends came to 12 bases. This CDR3 comprises 13 residues. CDR3: CASSQFPKDTQYF. The DNA of the CDR3 is TGTGCCAGCAGCCAATTTCCCAAAGATACGCAGTATTTT.

The CDR3 sequence: CASRRGNYGYTF. In nucleotides, the CDR3 is TGTGCCAGCAGGCGGGGGAACTATGGCTACACCTTC. V gene TRBV25-1 combines with J gene TRBJ1-2, with a tentative D call TRBD1 (5 bases). CDR1 and CDR2 (germline): MGHDK, SYGVNS. The germline V and J ends were trimmed by 6 bases and 2 bases, with 7 bases remaining between them. The CDR3 sequence is 12 residues long.

The V gene is TRBV9, the J gene TRBJ1-2, with a possible D match to TRBD1 (6 bases). Trimming cost V 3 bases and J 7 bases, with 13 bases left between them. Germline CDR1 is SGDLS and CDR2 is YYNGEE. The CDR3 covers 13 residues. CDR3 region: CASSGQDRSGYTF. In DNA form, the CDR3 reads TGTGCCAGCAGCGGACAGGACAGATCTGGCTACACCTTC.

V gene TRBV5-1 combines with J gene TRBJ2-3; 10 nucleotides align to TRBD2. The germline gives CDR1 SGHRS, CDR2 YFSETQ. Trimming removed 0 bases from V and 2 bases from J; junction bases left unmatched: 12. The CDR3 has 19 residues. Here the CDR3 reads CASSLGSGGQPLLTDTQYF. DNA for the CDR3: TGCGCCAGCAGCTTGGGTAGCGGGGGGCAGCCACTCCTCACAGATACGCAGTATTTT.

V gene TRBV7-2 combines with J gene TRBJ1-1; D is possibly TRBD1 (6 bases). Per germline, CDR1 SGHTA and CDR2 FQGNSA. The CDR3 has 15 residues. Deletions cut 0 bases from V and 3 bases from J, with 11 bases between. CDR3 amino acids: CASSLALAGDTEAFF. Here the CDR3 DNA reads TGTGCCAGCAGCTTAGCGTTGGCAGGGGACACTGAAGCTTTCTTT.

This clone turned up a few times. The gene calls are TRBV2 and TRBJ1-5, with 10 positions matching TRBD1. Germline V gene lookup returns CDR1 SNHLY and CDR2 FYNNEI. This CDR3 comprises 13 residues. The J segment lost 7 bases and the V segment lost 4 bases, leaving 1 base of the junction unmatched. CDR3 residues: CASSGGQGQPQHF. CDR3 sequence (DNA): TGTGCCAGCAGTGGGGGACAGGGGCAGCCCCAGCATTTT.

The chain employs TRBV21-1 and TRBJ2-1; the table's D gene call, TRBD2, was not cross checked with the DNA. TRBV21-1 is flagged as a pseudogene. This CDR3 has 15 amino acids. The CDR3 bases are TGTGCCAGCAGCAAAGAAGTGGCCAGGGAGGATGAGCAGTTCTTC. The encoded protein is CASSKEVAREDEQFF.

This clone appeared once. The gene calls are TRBV2 and TRBJ2-7, with D unresolved. There are 16 residues in the CDR3. Germline loops: CDR1 SNHLY, CDR2 FYNNEI. V lost 1 base and J lost 0, with 13 bases in between. In DNA, the CDR3 is TGTGCCAGCAGTGAAGGTCTGGGCTTCCCCTCCTACGAGCAGTACTTC. It yields the protein CASSEGLGFPSYEQYF.

Of note for this clone: Other DNA sequences in the same sample also yield this CDR3. The chain couples TRBV18 to TRBJ2-2, with 11 positions matching TRBD1. This CDR3 region has 15 residues. The germline V gene has CDR1 KGHSH and CDR2 LQKENI. The V gene end was trimmed by 6 bases and the J gene end by 3 bases; junction bases not matched to a gene: 3. The CDR3 protein is CASSPGQGDTGELFF. CDR3 DNA sequence: TGTGCCAGCTCGCCGGGACAGGGGGACACCGGGGAGCTGTTTTTT.

The sample holds a few counts of this clone. The V and J genes are TRBV4-1 and TRBJ1-2, with D maybe TRBD1 (6 bases). The V gene lost 2 bases and the J gene lost 4 bases, with 23 bases spanning the gap. Germline V gene data show CDR1 as MGHRA and CDR2 as YSYEKL. The CDR3 is 18 amino acids. Written as DNA, the CDR3 is TGCGCCAGCAGCCAACGGGTCTTTCGGACAGTTCGAAGCTATGGCTACACCTTC. Protein: CASSQRVFRTVRSYGYTF.

V and J are TRBV13 and TRBJ1-2; the D gene is possibly TRBD1 (6 bases). This CDR3 is 15 amino acids long. CDR1 is PRHDT and CDR2 is FYEKMQ in the germline V gene (reference sequence). V was pared by 0 bases and J by 5 bases, with 13 bases between. CDR3 bases: TGTGCCAGCAGCTTAGGCCGGGACACGGAATATGGCTACACCTTC. Its translation is CASSLGRDTEYGYTF.

The V gene is TRBV11-2, the J gene TRBJ2-7; D possibly corresponds to TRBD1 (5 bases). This CDR3 is 15 amino acids long. V lost 5 bases and J 3 bases, leaving 17 bases between the germline ends. The germline CDR1 and CDR2 sequences are SGHAT and FQNNGV. The CDR3 DNA reads TGTGCCAGCAGCCAGTTGCAGGGTCAAGTCTACGAGCAGTACTTC. It encodes CASSQLQGQVYEQYF.

The DNA for the CDR3 is TGTGCCAGCAGCCCGGACACTGCAACCTTCTCTGGAAACACCATATATTTT. It codes for CASSPDTATFSGNTIYF. The rearrangement joins TRBV5-4 to TRBJ1-3, with a tentative D call TRBD1 (5 bases). V was shortened by 4 bases and J by 0 bases, with 17 bases between the two germline ends. Germline lookup yields CDR1 SGHNT and CDR2 YYREEE (reference sequence). The CDR3 runs 17 residues.

CDR3 sequence (DNA): TGTGCCAGCAGCTTGGGACCAGCGGGGGGTCAAGAGACCCAGTACTTC. It codes for CASSLGPAGGQETQYF. J is TRBJ2-5 and V is TRBV5-4, with 9 nucleotides matching TRBD2. The CDR3 loop spans 16 amino acids. The germline V gene encodes CDR1 SGHNT and CDR2 YYREEE (reference sequence). J gave up 2 bases and V 0 bases, and 5 bases lay outside the gene matches.

The count of this clone is one. This CDR3 reads CASSYINRAPNQPQHF. CDR3 sequence (DNA): TGTGCCAGCAGTTACATTAACAGGGCTCCCAATCAGCCCCAGCATTTT. The V call is TRBV6-2 or TRBV6-3, the J call TRBJ1-5, with a possible D match to TRBD1 (6 bases). From germline, CDR1 is MNHEY and CDR2 SVGEGT. This CDR3 spans 16 amino acids. Trimming shortened V by 2 bases and J by 3 bases, and 14 bases separated the two germline ends.

The V call is TRBV29-1, the J call TRBJ1-1, with D tentatively TRBD1 (5 bases). V was pared by 6 bases and J by 1 base, with 12 bases between. The CDR3 has 13 amino acids. Germline V lookup: CDR1 SQVTM, CDR2 ANQGSEA. CDR3 residues: CSVAGQQNTEAFF. The CDR3 DNA sequence: TGCAGCGTGGCAGGACAACAGAACACTGAAGCTTTCTTT.

The V call is TRBV4-3, the J call TRBJ1-2, with TRBD1 matching over 8 bases. This CDR3 region has 15 residues. From germline, CDR1 is LGHNA and CDR2 YSLEER. Trimming cost V 0 bases and J 7 bases; bases outside gene matches: 7. Here the CDR3 DNA reads TGCGCCAGCAGCCAAGACAGGGGGCAGCAGGGTGGCTACACCTTC. It translates to CASSQDRGQQGGYTF.

The rearrangement joins TRBV10-3 to TRBJ1-1; the match to TRBD1 covers 9 bases. CDR1 ENHRY and CDR2 SYGVKD come from the germline V gene. This CDR3 is 16 amino acids long. V lost 6 bases and J lost 1; bases outside the gene matches: 9. DNA for the CDR3: TGTGCCATCAGCCGGACAGGGGAGGACGCGAACACTGAAGCTTTCTTT. It is translated as CAISRTGEDANTEAFF.

The rearrangement links TRBV5-6 to TRBJ2-7; 7 bases are shared with TRBD1. J lost 0 bases, V lost 1 base, and 4 bases had no gene match. From germline, CDR1 is SGHDT and CDR2 YYEEEE. The CDR3 runs to 15 residues. CDR3 nucleotide sequence: TGTGCCAGCAGCTTGCAGGGGGTCAGCTCCTACGAGCAGTACTTC. The encoded protein is CASSLQGVSSYEQYF.

This clone occurred a few times. One junction end disagrees with the germline gene, perhaps due to a read error. This chain joins TRBV11-3 and TRBJ1-2, with TRBD1 as a possible D gene (5 bases). The CDR3 is made up of 13 amino acids. Looked up from germline, CDR1 is SGHNT and CDR2 is YENEEA. CDR3 sequence: CASSLGGRSIVSF. The CDR3 nucleotides read TGTGCCAGCAGCTTGGGGGGTCGGTCAATTGTCTCCTTC.

The J gene is TRBJ1-4, the V gene TRBV6-5, with 7 nucleotides matching TRBD1. CDR1 is MNHEY, CDR2 SVGAGI, per germline. The ends lost 5 bases at V and 8 bases at J; junction bases unmatched: 11. CDR3 length: 15 residues. This CDR3 reads CASSPQTGSGEKLFF. CDR3 DNA sequence: TGTGCCAGCAGTCCTCAGACAGGGAGCGGAGAAAAACTGTTTTTT.